Listed below are T cell receptor beta chains from one sample, sequenced in a study of shared clonotypes between healthy human individuals. Only in-frame clones appear in the TCRdb table, and some are missing; sequencing was by immunoSEQ multiplex PCR. Of some 580,000 clones in the sample, less than 98% were seen once. The sequenced sample consisted of naive CD4+ T cells sorted from blood. The source of these receptors is a woman in her 30s in good health. CDR3s include the opening cysteine and the closing phenylalanine or tryptophan. D genes are given only for firm matches. Clone size is given for some rows only: seen once, a few or many times, or a class if the clone is expanded.

V gene	J gene	D gene	clone size	CDR3 DNA	CDR3 protein
TRBV5-4	TRBJ2-3	TRBD2	-	TGTGCCAGCAGCTTGGGAACTAGCGGGAGCACAGATACGCAGTATTTT	CASSLGTSGSTDTQYF
TRBV9	TRBJ2-5	-	-	TGTGCCAGCAGCCCCGACAGGATAGAGACCCAGTACTTC	CASSPDRIETQYF
TRBV29-1	TRBJ2-3	-	-	TGCAGCGTTGAAGACCCGCTCGGGGGTACAGATACGCAGTATTTT	CSVEDPLGGTDTQYF
TRBV10-1	TRBJ2-1	-	-	TGCGCCAGCAGTGAAGAGGGATTAAGATCCCAGTTCTTC	CASSEEGLRSQFF
TRBV28	TRBJ2-7	TRBD1	-	TGTGCCAGCAGTCCGGGACAGGGGTACGAGCAGTACTTC	CASSPGQGYEQYF
TRBV28	TRBJ2-7	-	-	TGTGCCAGCAGTGGGGGACTGACCGTTTCCTACGAGCAGTACTTC	CASSGGLTVSYEQYF
TRBV18	TRBJ2-5	TRBD1	-	TGTGCCAGCTCACCCGACAGGGCCCAAGAGACCCAGTACTTC	CASSPDRAQETQYF
TRBV19	TRBJ2-7	TRBD1	-	TGTGCCAGTAGCCGGACAGGCTCCTACGAGCAGTACTTC	CASSRTGSYEQYF
TRBV2	TRBJ2-2	-	-	TGTGCCAGCAACCCTAGTGGGGGGTCCGGGGAGCTGTTTTTT	CASNPSGGSGELFF
TRBV28	TRBJ1-5	-	-	TGTGCCAGCAGTGAATACGGTCAGCCCCAGCATTTT	CASSEYGQPQHF
TRBV18	TRBJ1-1	-	few	TGTGCCAGCTCACCATTGGAGGACACTGAAGCTTTCTTT	CASSPLEDTEAFF
TRBV19	TRBJ1-5	-	-	TGTGCCAGTAGTAAGTTTAACGGGGCTGATCAGCCCCAGCATTTT	CASSKFNGADQPQHF
TRBV20-1	TRBJ1-2	-	-	TGCAGTGCTTTCATATATGGCTACACCTTC	CSAFIYGYTF
TRBV18	TRBJ2-1	TRBD2	-	TGTGCCAGCTCATCGAAGCGGGAGTCTGTCGATGAGCAGTTCTTC	CASSSKRESVDEQFF
TRBV5-4	TRBJ2-1	-	-	TGTGCCAGCAGCTTGTTGGGAAAGAATGAGCAGTTCTTC	CASSLLGKNEQFF
TRBV9	TRBJ2-5	-	-	TGTGCCAGCAGCGTAGCGGGAGCGGCCGAGACCCAGTACTTC	CASSVAGAAETQYF
TRBV27	TRBJ1-5	-	-	TGTGCCAGCAGTCCCACCCGGAAGGGACAAGCGGGCCAGCCCCAGCATTTT	CASSPTRKGQAGQPQHF
TRBV4-2	TRBJ2-5	-	few	TGTGCCAGCAGCCAAGATGGCGGGGAGACCCAGTACTTC	CASSQDGGETQYF
TRBV5-1	TRBJ2-7	-	-	TGCGCCAGCAGCTCACCTAGGGGTTACGAGCAGTACTTC	CASSSPRGYEQYF
TRBV6-5	TRBJ1-5	TRBD1	-	TGTGCCAGCAGTTGGGCAGGGGGAGGCAATCAGCCCCAGCATTTT	CASSWAGGGNQPQHF
TRBV14	TRBJ2-2	-	-	TGTGCCAGCAGCCAAGTCGGAGGGGTGAAGCCCGGGGAGCTGTTTTTT	CASSQVGGVKPGELFF
TRBV7-9	TRBJ1-2	-	-	TGTGCCAGCAGAAAGGAGGGGCGGGGCTATGGCTACACCTTC	CASRKEGRGYGYTF